What follows describes a single T cell receptor beta chain. In terms of age and location, participants ranged from roughly 18 to 95 years and lived in approximately 26 US areas. Participants' reported clinical history set cohort assignment. Two negative PCRs, clearance, or symptom resolution had been documented for recovered Cohort 3 donors. Data came from immunoSEQ multiplex PCR; TCRdb stores just in-frame clones and leaves some out. Of 500,000 or so clones in the sample, approximately 90% were seen once. These data originate in a study of blood T cell repertoires in COVID-19. Across the whole study: The United States, Italy and Spain were the sources of the acute and convalescent COVID-19 samples.

The sequence was obtained from a woman aged 18-29 years who had recovered from COVID-19. Sequenced: PBMCs or T cells enriched from blood (not recorded which).

CDR3 DNA: TGTGCCAGCAGCTCCTACAGGGGGCCCACAGATACGCAGTATTTT. The encoded protein is CASSSYRGPTDTQYF. The chain is built from TRBV7-9 and TRBJ2-3, with TRBD1 matching over 9 bases. The CDR3 runs to 15 residues. V was pared by 4 bases and J by 2 bases, with 4 bases of the junction left unmatched. From germline, CDR1 is SEHNR and CDR2 FQNEAQ (reference sequence).